This record concerns one T cell receptor (beta chain) sequence. No cognate antigen has been identified for it. Base-call qualities are not available, and no considerably larger clone is one nucleotide away. The data are from a study of identifying expanded T cells in peripheral blood (dated by TCRdb to between 2018 and 2021). In terms of the full investigation: Technical replicates were generated by sequencing separate aliquots of the same genomic DNA pool, with four replicates compared pairwise. What the research found in general, with its limitations: It was expected by the authors that biological variance in healthy repertoires might increase further over much longer intervals, such as months to years. Across all healthy-donor time intervals, the beta-binomial model significantly cut both the number of clones called differentially abundant and the false-positive rate. For all healthy donors, the variance in clone template counts between roughly two-week samples rose significantly as total template count increased. The binomial model flagged roughly 1.2 differentially abundant clones between technical replicates but around 15 over roughly 2 weeks and roughly 19 over around four weeks.

During the collection period, no infections or other immune events were recorded for the healthy donors. To calibrate time-dependent variance in a beta-binomial model of T-cell clone differential abundance, blood repertoires from healthy donors were used as a training cohort. The training cohort included around ten healthy donors, of whom 3 were female and 7 were male. On average the donors were 43 years old, and their ages spanned roughly 29 to 70 years. Whole blood, obtained from a commercial supplier, was collected from each healthy donor at three time points spaced roughly 2 weeks apart. For immunosequencing, genomic DNA was extracted from unsorted whole blood. TCRbeta CDR3 regions were profiled with the immunoSEQ Assay using bias-controlled multiplex PCR amplification of genomic DNA. In the source study's methods: The absolute abundance of each unique TCRbeta CDR3 region was quantified after sequences were collapsed and filtered. Differential abundance was tested with two models: a binomial (Fisher-equivalent) model and a beta-binomial model that adds time-dependent variance fitted from healthy donors. Any clone with fewer than 5 combined templates was excluded, and a clone was called differentially abundant if its Benjamini-Hochberg FDR was below 0.01. The form v = (b*log(k)+a)^2 was used to model beta-binomial variance as a function of total template count across the two samples. TCRdb holds this immuneACCESS table with in-frame rearrangements only. Some clones are missing; in checked studies, unresolved V genes explain under half, and the rest has no known cause. V and J calls and clone size are as listed in that table; D and trimming were resolved from the DNA. The sample records tens of thousands of clones, around 83% of which are singletons. The ten largest clones capture less than 5% of the sample.

V is cut by 2 bases and J by 5 bases, and the space between the germline ends is 21 bases. The CDR3, cysteine through phenylalanine, is 17 amino acids long. Solely the CDR3 DNA is kept, with 51 bases framed from the first base. CDR1 and CDR2, looked up from the germline V gene (reference sequence), are SEHNR and FQNEAQ. The receptor was derived from a person aged 18 to 75 in good health. Input material: blood. The rearranged segments are TRBV7-9 and TRBJ2-5; the D gene could be either TRBD1 or TRBD2, each agreeing at 5 bases. The nucleotide sequence reads as follows: TGTGCCAGCAGCTTAATTCGGGACCCTCAACCCACGGAGACCCAGTACTTC. It encodes CASSLIRDPQPTETQYF.